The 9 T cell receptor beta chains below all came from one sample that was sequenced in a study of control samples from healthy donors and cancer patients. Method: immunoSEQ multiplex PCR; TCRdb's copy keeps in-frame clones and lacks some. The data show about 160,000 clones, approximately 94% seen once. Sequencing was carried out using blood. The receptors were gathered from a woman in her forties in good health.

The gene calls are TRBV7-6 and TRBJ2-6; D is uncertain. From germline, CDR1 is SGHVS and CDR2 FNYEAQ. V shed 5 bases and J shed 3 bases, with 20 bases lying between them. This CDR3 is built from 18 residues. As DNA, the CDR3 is TGTGCCAGCAGCCCTCAGAGACTGGAGCTCTTTGGGGCCAACGTCCTGACTTTC. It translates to CASSPQRLELFGANVLTF.

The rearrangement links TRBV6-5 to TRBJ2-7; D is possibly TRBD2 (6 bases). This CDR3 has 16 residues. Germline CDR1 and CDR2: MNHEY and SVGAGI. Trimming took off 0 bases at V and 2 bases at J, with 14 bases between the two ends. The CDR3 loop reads CASSYSTEGRAYEQYF. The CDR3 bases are TGTGCCAGCAGTTACTCGACGGAGGGGCGCGCCTACGAGCAGTACTTC.

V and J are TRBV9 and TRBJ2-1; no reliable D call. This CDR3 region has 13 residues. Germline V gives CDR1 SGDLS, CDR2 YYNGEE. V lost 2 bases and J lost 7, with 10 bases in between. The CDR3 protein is CASSVSVVNEQFF. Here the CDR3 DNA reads TGTGCCAGCAGCGTGTCCGTGGTTAATGAGCAGTTCTTC.

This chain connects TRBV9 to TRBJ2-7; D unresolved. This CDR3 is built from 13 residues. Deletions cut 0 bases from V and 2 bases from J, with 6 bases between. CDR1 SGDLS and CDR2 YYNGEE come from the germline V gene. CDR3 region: CASSVVPTYEQYF. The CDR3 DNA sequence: TGTGCCAGCAGCGTAGTGCCTACCTACGAGCAGTACTTC.

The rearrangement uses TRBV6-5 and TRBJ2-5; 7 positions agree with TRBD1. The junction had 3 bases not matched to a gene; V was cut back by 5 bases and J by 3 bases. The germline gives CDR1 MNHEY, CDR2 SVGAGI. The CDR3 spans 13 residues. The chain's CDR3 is CASSPQGEETQYF. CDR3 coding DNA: TGTGCCAGCAGTCCTCAGGGGGAAGAGACCCAGTACTTC.

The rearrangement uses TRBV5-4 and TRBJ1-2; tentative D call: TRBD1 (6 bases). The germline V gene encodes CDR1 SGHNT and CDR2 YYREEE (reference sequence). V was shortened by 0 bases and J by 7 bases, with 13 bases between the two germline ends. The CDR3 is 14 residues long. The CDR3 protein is CASSLVGGGRGYTF. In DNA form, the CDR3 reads TGTGCCAGCAGCTTGGTAGGAGGGGGTCGTGGCTACACCTTC. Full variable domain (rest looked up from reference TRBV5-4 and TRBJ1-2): ETGVTQSPTHLIKTRGQQVTLRCSSQSGHNTVSWYQQALGQGPQFIFQYYREEENGRGNFPPRFSGLQFPNYSSELNVNALELDDSALYLCASSLVGGGRGYTFGSGTRLTVV.

The CDR3 nucleotides read TGTGCCAGCACGATGGGACTACCGACCTACGAGCAGTACTTC. This encodes CASTMGLPTYEQYF. V usage is TRBV2 and J usage is TRBJ2-7, with 7 bases fitting TRBD2. The CDR3 totals 14 residues. J gave up 2 bases and V 7 bases, and 8 bases lay outside the gene matches. Germline-derived CDR1 and CDR2 are SNHLY and FYNNEI. Full variable domain (outside the CDR3, taken from reference TRBV2 and TRBJ2-7): EPEVTQTPSHQVTQMGQEVILRCVPISNHLYFYWYRQILGQKVEFLVSFYNNEISEKSEIFDDQFSVERPDGSNFTLKIRSTKLEDSAMYFCASTMGLPTYEQYFGPGTRLTVT.

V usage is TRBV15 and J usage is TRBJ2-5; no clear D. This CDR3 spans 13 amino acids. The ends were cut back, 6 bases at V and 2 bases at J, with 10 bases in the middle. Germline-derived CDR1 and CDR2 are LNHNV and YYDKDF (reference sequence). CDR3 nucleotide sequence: TGTGCCACCAGTAACCAAGGGCAAGAGACCCAGTACTTC. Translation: CATSNQGQETQYF.

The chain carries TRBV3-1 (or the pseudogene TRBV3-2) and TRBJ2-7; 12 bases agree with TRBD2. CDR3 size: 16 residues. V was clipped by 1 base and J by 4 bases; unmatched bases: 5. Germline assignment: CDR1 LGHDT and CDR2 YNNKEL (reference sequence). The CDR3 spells CASSQASGRAGYEQYF. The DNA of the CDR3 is TGTGCCAGCAGCCAAGCTAGCGGGAGGGCCGGGTACGAGCAGTACTTC.